The present entry profiles one T cell receptor (beta chain) with its context. Its specificity is not known. These data belong to a study of cytomegalovirus exposure and HLA in healthy donors. Overall study: Within an early data release were around 80 million unique TCRs drawn from HLA-typed donors.

Study-wide results and limits: Trimming of TCR beta V- and J-genes showed a link, identified in a later analysis, to a missense DCLRE1C variant. In an earlier analysis, productive rearrangement rates for most beta V segments clustered near 90% or 30%. Upon later analysis, HLA-associated TCR beta chains proved more clonally expanded than other, equally common chains.

The CDR3 totals 16 residues. Trimming stripped 4 bases from V and 6 bases from J, with 18 bases between. Per the germline V gene, CDR1 is SGHTA and CDR2 is FQGNSA. PCR amplification relied on 60 Vbeta primers (plus 13 Jbeta primers). The protocol was immunoSEQ multiplex PCR, while the TCRdb copy is restricted to in-frame clones and leaves out a portion. Among about 59,000 clones listed, 83% were seen once. The V call is TRBV7-2, the J call TRBJ2-2, with a weak D call TRBD1 (5 bases). The sample was PBMCs. The sequence derives from a human donor in good health. The CDR3 is CASSSRTRTYAGELFF. The CDR3, as DNA: TGTGCCAGCAGCTCGCGGACACGGACCTACGCCGGGGAGCTGTTTTTT.